One and the same sample provided the 23 T cell receptor beta chains below, sequenced in a study of T cell responses to AZD1222 COVID-19 vaccine. Generated by immunoSEQ multiplex PCR, the TCRdb table keeps only in-frame clones and is missing some. The top ten clones hold roughly a tenth of a sample with roughly 76,000 clones, 70% to 90% of them seen once. The sample here was peripheral blood, taken on day 0 of AZD1222 vaccination. The receptor set was obtained from an adult in good health.

V usage is TRBV7-3 and J usage is TRBJ2-1; D tentatively fits TRBD1 or TRBD2 (5 bases each). Germline assignment: CDR1 SGHTA and CDR2 FQGTGA. Deletions cut 5 bases from V and 7 bases from J, with 18 bases between. The CDR3 sequence is 15 residues long. The DNA of the CDR3 is TGTGCCAGCAGCCCCCAAACCGGGAAGGGGAATGAGCAGTTCTTC. It encodes CASSPQTGKGNEQFF.

A single count supports this clone. This chain connects TRBV6-1 to TRBJ2-7, with D possibly matching TRBD2 (5 bases). The CDR3 contains 14 residues. Germline lookup yields CDR1 MNHNS and CDR2 SASEGT. V lost 2 bases and J 2 bases, leaving 10 bases between the germline ends. The CDR3 DNA sequence: TGTGCCAGCAGTGAACCGGGAATAACCTACGAGCAGTACTTC. It translates to CASSEPGITYEQYF.

This clone occurred once. This rearrangement joins TRBV14 to TRBJ2-7, with 13 bases matching TRBD2. Germline trimming cut 5 bases from V and 3 bases from J; bases unmatched to any gene: 4. CDR1 and CDR2 (germline): SGHDN, FVKESK. There are 15 residues in the CDR3. CDR3 sequence reads: CASSSGLAGDYEQYF. In nucleotides, the CDR3 is TGTGCCAGCAGCTCAGGACTAGCGGGAGACTACGAGCAGTACTTC.

This chain joins TRBV6-1 and TRBJ1-4, with 9 bases identical to TRBD1. Germline-derived CDR1 and CDR2 are MNHNS and SASEGT. The CDR3 totals 16 residues. V shed 4 bases and J 0 bases; nucleotides not matched to a gene: 3. CDR3 residues: CASSVGQGSTNEKLFF. CDR3 DNA sequence: TGTGCCAGCAGTGTCGGACAGGGGTCAACTAATGAAAAACTGTTTTTT.

The chain uses TRBV28 and TRBJ2-2; no clear D gene. CDR1 is MDHEN, CDR2 SYDVKM, per germline. The CDR3 sequence is 13 residues long. V dropped 7 bases and J dropped 6 bases, with 12 bases sitting between them. Here the CDR3 reads CASIPRRSGELFF. Here the CDR3 DNA reads TGTGCCAGCATCCCAAGGCGGTCCGGGGAGCTGTTTTTT.

For the CDR3, the DNA is TGTGCCAGCAGGAACACAGGCTCACCAGGCAATGAGCAGTTCTTC. The encoded protein is CASRNTGSPGNEQFF. The rearrangement links TRBV6-6 to TRBJ2-1, with D maybe TRBD1 (5 bases). From germline, CDR1 is MNHNY and CDR2 SVGAGI (reference sequence). The CDR3 is 15 residues long. Trimming pared 6 bases from V and 6 bases from J, leaving 18 bases between.

V and J are TRBV28 and TRBJ1-1; no reliable D call. Per germline, CDR1 MDHEN and CDR2 SYDVKM. V lost 7 bases and J 2 bases, leaving 11 bases between the germline ends. This CDR3 spans 13 amino acids. The CDR3 coding sequence is TGTGCCAGCACCCCGACCAGTAACACTGAAGCTTTCTTT. As protein: CASTPTSNTEAFF.

CDR3 sequence: CASSLGGGLGGYTF. Here the CDR3 DNA reads TGTGCCAGCAGTTTGGGCGGGGGCCTTGGTGGCTACACCTTC. The V and J genes are TRBV28 and TRBJ1-2; TRBD1 is a possible D gene (6 bases). The CDR3 spans 14 residues. Germline CDR1 and CDR2: MDHEN and SYDVKM. V gave up 3 bases and J gave up 7 bases, with 15 bases separating them.

V is TRBV27 and J is TRBJ2-4; 9 bases fit TRBD2. The trim removed 6 bases at V and 1 base at J, leaving 10 bases unmatched. Germline values: CDR1 MNHEY, CDR2 SMNVEV (reference sequence). The CDR3 covers 17 residues. The CDR3 protein is CASSSLSGSVAKNIQYF. Here the CDR3 DNA reads TGTGCCAGCAGCTCCCTTAGCGGGAGCGTTGCCAAAAACATTCAGTACTTC.

This clone was recorded once. The chain uses TRBV6-1 and TRBJ2-7; tentative D call: TRBD1 (5 bases). This CDR3 has 15 residues. The V gene lost 1 base and the J gene lost 4 bases, with 14 bases spanning the gap. The germline V gene encodes CDR1 MNHNS and CDR2 SASEGT. CDR3 nucleotides: TGTGCCAGCAGTGAAGGTTGGGGCCAAAATTACGAGCAGTACTTC. The encoded protein is CASSEGWGQNYEQYF.

DNA of the CDR3: TGTGCCAGCACCCTCACAGGGACTTTGAATGGCTACACCTTC. It encodes CASTLTGTLNGYTF. V is TRBV3-1 (or the pseudogene TRBV3-2) and J is TRBJ1-2, with a tentative D call TRBD1 (6 bases). The CDR3 contains 14 residues. V dropped 7 bases and J dropped 6 bases, with 18 bases sitting between them. Germline V gene sequence: CDR1 LGHDT, CDR2 YNNKEL (reference sequence).

The CDR3 DNA follows: TGTGCCACCGTAAACGGGAGAGGTCAGCCCCAGCATTTT. Its translation is CATVNGRGQPQHF. The gene calls are TRBV19 and TRBJ1-5; D uncertain. V was clipped by 10 bases and J by 6 bases, with 16 bases between them. Germline CDR1 reads LNHDA; CDR2 reads SQIVND (reference sequence). This CDR3 is 13 amino acids long.

V usage is TRBV12-3 or TRBV12-4 and J usage is TRBJ1-4; D is unresolved. The CDR3 sequence is 11 residues long. The V end was cut by 1 base, the J end by 8 bases, with 2 bases between. Written as DNA, the CDR3 is TGTGCCAGCAGTTTAGGCGAAAAACTGTTTTTT. This translates into CASSLGEKLFF.

The rearrangement uses TRBV7-2 and TRBJ2-1; perhaps TRBD2 as D (6 bases). Germline CDR1 reads SGHTA; CDR2 reads FQGNSA. The CDR3 is made up of 17 amino acids. V gave up 7 bases and J gave up 0 bases, with 19 bases separating them. CDR3 region: CASTLSAGLSSYNEQFF. For the CDR3, the DNA is TGTGCCAGCACCCTCTCAGCGGGTTTGAGCTCCTACAATGAGCAGTTCTTC.

CDR3 protein: CASTKGGDTQYF. The CDR3 bases are TGTGCCAGCACTAAAGGTGGAGATACGCAGTATTTT. This chain connects TRBV27 to TRBJ2-3; no reliable D call. The V gene lost 7 bases and the J gene lost 5 bases, with 10 bases spanning the gap. The CDR3 totals 12 residues. Germline V gene sequence: CDR1 MNHEY, CDR2 SMNVEV (reference sequence).

In DNA form, the CDR3 reads TGTGCCAGCAGCCAAGAGGGACAGGGGAGGACTGAAGCTTTCTTT. Protein product: CASSQEGQGRTEAFF. The rearrangement links TRBV4-2 to TRBJ1-1, with 10 bases that match TRBD1. Per the germline V gene, CDR1 is LGHNA and CDR2 is YNFKEQ. CDR3 length equals 15 residues. V shed 0 bases and J 5 bases; nucleotides not matched to a gene: 3.

This rearrangement joins TRBV6-2 or TRBV6-3 to TRBJ2-7; D ambiguous. Germline V gene data show CDR1 as MNHEY and CDR2 as SVGEGT. Trimming took 5 bases from V and 3 from J, leaving 8 bases between them. This CDR3 spans 12 amino acids. CDR3 protein: CASSPPHYEQYF. In DNA form, the CDR3 reads TGTGCCAGCAGTCCGCCACACTACGAGCAGTACTTC.

The chain employs TRBV24-1 and TRBJ2-3, with TRBD2 as a possible D gene (6 bases). CDR1 is KGHDR and CDR2 is SFDVKD in the germline V gene. The CDR3 totals 17 residues. The V end was cut by 0 bases, the J end by 5 bases, with 17 bases between. The CDR3 sequence is CATSDLPKGEVGDTQYF. The CDR3 nucleotides read TGTGCCACCAGTGATTTGCCGAAAGGGGAGGTCGGAGATACGCAGTATTTT.

The chain uses TRBV28 and TRBJ1-4; 8 bases map to TRBD1. The germline gives CDR1 MDHEN, CDR2 SYDVKM. V gave up 5 bases and J gave up 10 bases; unmatched junction bases: 12. This CDR3 is built from 15 residues. In DNA, the CDR3 is TGTGCCAGCAGTGCCCCAGGGGGCCCAGAGGGAAAACTGTTTTTT. Encoded protein: CASSAPGGPEGKLFF. The whole variable domain, filled in from reference TRBV28 and TRBJ1-4, reads DVKVTQSSRYLVKRTGEKVFLECVQDMDHENMFWYRQDPGLGLRLIYFSYDVKMKEKGDIPEGYSVSREKKERFSLILESASTNQTSMYLCASSAPGGPEGKLFFGSGTQLSVL.

In DNA form, the CDR3 reads TGTGCCAGCAGCCAAGTGACAGGGGAGCATGAGCAGTTCTTC. Translation: CASSQVTGEHEQFF. The chain uses TRBV3-1 (or the pseudogene TRBV3-2) and TRBJ2-1, with 8 bases identical to TRBD1. After removal of 1 base from V and 8 bases from J, the junction contained 4 bases not matched to a gene. There are 14 residues in the CDR3. Germline values: CDR1 LGHDT, CDR2 YNNKEL (reference sequence).

This chain joins TRBV24-1 and TRBJ2-1; the match to TRBD1 covers 7 bases. The germline gives CDR1 KGHDR, CDR2 SFDVKD. The CDR3 runs 13 residues. The trim removed 4 bases at V and 7 bases at J, leaving 3 bases unmatched. CDR3 region: CATSDGTENEQFF. As DNA, the CDR3 is TGTGCCACCAGTGACGGGACAGAGAATGAGCAGTTCTTC.

The chain links TRBV5-1 to TRBJ1-2; the D is unclear. Germline CDR1 is SGHRS and CDR2 is YFSETQ. CDR3 length: 12 residues. V shed 5 bases and J shed 5 bases, with 10 bases lying between them. The CDR3 region is CASSGEGYGYTF. CDR3 nucleotides: TGCGCCAGCAGTGGTGAAGGGTATGGCTACACCTTC. Looking up the rest from reference TRBV5-1 and TRBJ1-2 gives the full variable domain: KAGVTQTPRYLIKTRGQQVTLSCSPISGHRSVSWYQQTPGQGLQFLFEYFSETQRNKGNFPGRFSGRQFSNSRSEMNVSTLELGDSALYLCASSGEGYGYTFGSGTRLTVV.

The chain couples TRBV28 to TRBJ2-7; 10 bases are a match to TRBD1. This CDR3 region has 17 residues. Trimming at V came to 6 bases and at J to 2 bases, leaving 13 bases not matched to a gene. Germline values: CDR1 MDHEN, CDR2 SYDVKM. In nucleotides, the CDR3 is TGTGCCAGCAGGTTTTCTACTAGGACAGGGGGGGCCTACGAGCAGTACTTC. Protein sequence: CASRFSTRTGGAYEQYF.